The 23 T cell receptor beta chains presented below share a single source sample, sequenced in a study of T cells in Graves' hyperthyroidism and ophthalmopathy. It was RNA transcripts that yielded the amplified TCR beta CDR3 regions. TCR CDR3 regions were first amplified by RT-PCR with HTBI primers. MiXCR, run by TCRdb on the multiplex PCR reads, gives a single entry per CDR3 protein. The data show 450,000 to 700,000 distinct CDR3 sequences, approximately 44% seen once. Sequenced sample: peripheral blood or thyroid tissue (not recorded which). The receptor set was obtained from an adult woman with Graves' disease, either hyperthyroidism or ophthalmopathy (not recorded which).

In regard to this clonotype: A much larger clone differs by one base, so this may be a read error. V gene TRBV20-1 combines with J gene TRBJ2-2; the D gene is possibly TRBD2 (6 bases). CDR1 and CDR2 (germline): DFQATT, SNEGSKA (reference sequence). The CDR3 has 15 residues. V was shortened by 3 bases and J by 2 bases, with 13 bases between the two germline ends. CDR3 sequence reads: CSASPPGLNTGELFF. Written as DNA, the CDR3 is TGCAGTGCTAGCCCCCCGGGACTTAACACCGGGGAGCTGTTTTTT.

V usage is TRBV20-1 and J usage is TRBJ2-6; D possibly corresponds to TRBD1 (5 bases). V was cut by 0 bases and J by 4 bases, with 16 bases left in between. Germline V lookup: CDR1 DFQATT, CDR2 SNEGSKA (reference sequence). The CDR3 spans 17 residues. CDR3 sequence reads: CSARDQGTNTGANVLTF. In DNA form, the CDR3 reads TGCAGTGCTAGAGACCAGGGAACGAACACCGGGGCCAACGTCCTGACTTTC.

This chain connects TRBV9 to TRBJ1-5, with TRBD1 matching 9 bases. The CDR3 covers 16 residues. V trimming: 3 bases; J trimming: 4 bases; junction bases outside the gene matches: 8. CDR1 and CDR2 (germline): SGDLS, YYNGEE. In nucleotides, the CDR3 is TGTGCCAGCAGCGCCTCGGGACAGGGAGCGAATCAGCCCCAGCATTTT. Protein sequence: CASSASGQGANQPQHF.

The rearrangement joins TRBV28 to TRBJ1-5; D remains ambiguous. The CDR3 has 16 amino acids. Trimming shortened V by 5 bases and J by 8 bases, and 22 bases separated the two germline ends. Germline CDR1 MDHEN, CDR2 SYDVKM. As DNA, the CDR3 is TGTGCCAGCAGTGAATTTGCCGGGTTTATAAGTGAGCCCCAGCATTTT. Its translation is CASSEFAGFISEPQHF.

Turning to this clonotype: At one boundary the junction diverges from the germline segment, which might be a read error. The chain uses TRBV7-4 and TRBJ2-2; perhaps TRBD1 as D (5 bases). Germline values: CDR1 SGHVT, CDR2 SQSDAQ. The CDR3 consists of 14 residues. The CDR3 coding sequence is TGTGCCGGCAGCTTTCCCAGGGTAGGAGGGGAGCTGTTTTTT. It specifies CAGSFPRVGGELFF.

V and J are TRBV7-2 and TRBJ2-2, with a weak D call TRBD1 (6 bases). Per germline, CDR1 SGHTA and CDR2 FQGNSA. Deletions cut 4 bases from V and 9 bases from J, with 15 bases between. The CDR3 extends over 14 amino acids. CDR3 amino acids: CASSSGLRDRELFF. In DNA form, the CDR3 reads TGTGCCAGCAGCTCAGGCCTCCGGGACAGGGAGCTGTTTTTT.

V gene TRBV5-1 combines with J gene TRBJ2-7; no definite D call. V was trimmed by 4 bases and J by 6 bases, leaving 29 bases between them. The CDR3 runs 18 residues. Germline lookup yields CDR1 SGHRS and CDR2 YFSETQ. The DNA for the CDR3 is TGCGCCAGCAGCGCAAAACTCCCATTGGGGAATCAGCCCCCCGAGCAGTACTTC. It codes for CASSAKLPLGNQPPEQYF.

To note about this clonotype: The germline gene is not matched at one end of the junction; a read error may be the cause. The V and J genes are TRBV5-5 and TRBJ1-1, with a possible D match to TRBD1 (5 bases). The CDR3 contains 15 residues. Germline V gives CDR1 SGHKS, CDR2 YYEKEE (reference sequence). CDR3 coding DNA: TGTGCCATCAGCTTGAGAGGGGCGGGTGACACTGAAGCTTTCTTT. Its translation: CAISLRGAGDTEAFF.

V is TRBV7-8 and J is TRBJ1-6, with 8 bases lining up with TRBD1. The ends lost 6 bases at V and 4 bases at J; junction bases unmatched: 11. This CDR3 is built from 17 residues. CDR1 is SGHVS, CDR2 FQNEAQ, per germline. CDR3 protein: CASRKRGDRWYNSPLHF. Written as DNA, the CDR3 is TGTGCCAGCAGAAAACGGGGGGACAGGTGGTATAATTCACCCCTCCACTTT.

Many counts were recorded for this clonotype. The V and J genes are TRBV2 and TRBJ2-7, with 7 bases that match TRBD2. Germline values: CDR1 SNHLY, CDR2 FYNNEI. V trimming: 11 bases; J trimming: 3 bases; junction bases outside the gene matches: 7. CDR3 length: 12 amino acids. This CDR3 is CALLANRYEQYF. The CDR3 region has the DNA TGTGCCTTACTAGCGAACCGCTACGAGCAGTACTTC. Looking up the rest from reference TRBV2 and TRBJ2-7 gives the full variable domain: EPEVTQTPSHQVTQMGQEVILRCVPISNHLYFYWYRQILGQKVEFLVSFYNNEISEKSEIFDDQFSVERPDGSNFTLKIRSTKLEDSAMYFCALLANRYEQYFGPGTRLTVT.

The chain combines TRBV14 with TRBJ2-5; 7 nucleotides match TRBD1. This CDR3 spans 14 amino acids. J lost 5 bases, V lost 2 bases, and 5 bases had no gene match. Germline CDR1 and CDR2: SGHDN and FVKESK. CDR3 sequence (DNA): TGTGCCAGCAGCCAAACCAGGGGGTCGGAGACCCAGTACTTC. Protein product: CASSQTRGSETQYF.

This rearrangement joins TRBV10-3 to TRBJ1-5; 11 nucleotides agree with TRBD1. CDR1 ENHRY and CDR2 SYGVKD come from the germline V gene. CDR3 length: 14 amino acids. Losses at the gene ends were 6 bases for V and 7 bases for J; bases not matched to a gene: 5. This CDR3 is CAISDGTGGQPQHF. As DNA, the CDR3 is TGTGCCATCAGCGATGGGACAGGGGGACAGCCCCAGCATTTT.

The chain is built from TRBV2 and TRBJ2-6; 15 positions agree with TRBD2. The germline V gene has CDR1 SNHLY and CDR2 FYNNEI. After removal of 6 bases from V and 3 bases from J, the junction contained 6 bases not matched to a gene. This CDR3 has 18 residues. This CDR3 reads CASRAWGLAGGGANVLTF. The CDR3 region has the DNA TGTGCCAGCAGAGCCTGGGGACTAGCGGGGGGTGGGGCCAACGTCCTGACTTTC.

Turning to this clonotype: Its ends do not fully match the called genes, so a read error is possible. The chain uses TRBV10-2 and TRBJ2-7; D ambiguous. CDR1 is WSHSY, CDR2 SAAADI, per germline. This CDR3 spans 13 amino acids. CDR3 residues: CASSNSHYYEQYF. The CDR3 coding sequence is TGTGCCAGCAGTAACTCTCACTACTACGAGCAGTACTTC.

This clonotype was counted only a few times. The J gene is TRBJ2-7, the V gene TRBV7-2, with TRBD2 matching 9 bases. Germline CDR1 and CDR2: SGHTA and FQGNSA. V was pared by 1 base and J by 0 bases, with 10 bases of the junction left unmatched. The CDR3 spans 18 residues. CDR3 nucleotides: TGTGCCAGCAGCTTAGAGACGGGCCTAGCGGGGCGCTCCTACGAGCAGTACTTC. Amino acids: CASSLETGLAGRSYEQYF.

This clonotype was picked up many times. CDR3 DNA: TGTGCCAGCAGTGGGGGACAGTCGGGAAACACCATATATTTT. This translates into CASSGGQSGNTIYF. The rearrangement links TRBV25-1 to TRBJ1-3; TRBD1 matches 7 bases. V gave up 4 bases and J gave up 4 bases; unmatched junction bases: 4. The CDR3 contains 14 residues. The germline gives CDR1 MGHDK, CDR2 SYGVNS.

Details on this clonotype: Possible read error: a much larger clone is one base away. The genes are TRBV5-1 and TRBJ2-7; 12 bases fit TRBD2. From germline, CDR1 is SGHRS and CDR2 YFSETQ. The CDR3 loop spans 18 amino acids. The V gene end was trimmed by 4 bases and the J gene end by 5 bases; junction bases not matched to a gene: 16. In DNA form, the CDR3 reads TGCGCCAGCAGCCGACTAGCGGGAGTACCCTTATTTACCCACGAGCAGTACTTC. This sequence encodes CASSRLAGVPLFTHEQYF.

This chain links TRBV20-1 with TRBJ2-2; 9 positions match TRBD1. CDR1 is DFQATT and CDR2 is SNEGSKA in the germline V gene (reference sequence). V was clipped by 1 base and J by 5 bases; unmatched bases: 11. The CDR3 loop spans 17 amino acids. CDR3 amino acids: CSARGVAGQGLTGELFF. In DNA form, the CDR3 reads TGCAGTGCTAGAGGCGTGGCGGGACAGGGACTTACCGGGGAGCTGTTTTTT.

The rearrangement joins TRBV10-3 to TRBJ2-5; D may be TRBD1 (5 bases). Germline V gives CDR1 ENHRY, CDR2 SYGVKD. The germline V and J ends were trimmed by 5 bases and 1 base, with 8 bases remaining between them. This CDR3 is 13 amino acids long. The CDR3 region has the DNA TGTGCCATCAGTTCCGACAGCCAAGAGACCCAGTACTTC. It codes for CAISSDSQETQYF.

The CDR3 DNA reads TGTGCCAGCACCCAGAGGCAGCAAAACACCGGGGAGCTGTTTTTT. This sequence encodes CASTQRQQNTGELFF. The chain recombines TRBV12-3 or TRBV12-4 with TRBJ2-2; D unclear. Deletions cut 7 bases from V and 2 bases from J, with 14 bases between. The CDR3 spans 15 residues.

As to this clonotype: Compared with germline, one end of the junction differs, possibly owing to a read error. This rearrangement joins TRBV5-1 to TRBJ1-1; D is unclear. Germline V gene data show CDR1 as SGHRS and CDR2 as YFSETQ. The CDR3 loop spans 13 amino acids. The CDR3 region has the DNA TGCGCCAGCAGCTTGGATGGTGGTACTGAAGCCTCCTTT. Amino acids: CASSLDGGTEASF.

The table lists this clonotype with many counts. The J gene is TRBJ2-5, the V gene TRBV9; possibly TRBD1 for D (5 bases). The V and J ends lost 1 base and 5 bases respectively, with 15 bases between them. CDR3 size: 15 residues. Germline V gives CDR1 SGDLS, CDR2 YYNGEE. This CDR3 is CASSVSGSRGETQYF. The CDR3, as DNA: TGTGCCAGCAGCGTAAGTGGATCAAGGGGTGAGACCCAGTACTTC. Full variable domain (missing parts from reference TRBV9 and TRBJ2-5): DSGVTQTPKHLITATGQRVTLRCSPRSGDLSVYWYQQSLDQGLQFLIQYYNGEERAKGNILERFSAQQFPDLHSELNLSSLELGDSALYFCASSVSGSRGETQYFGPGTRLLVL.

As DNA, the CDR3 is TGTGCCAGCAGACCAAACACCGGGGAGCTTTCCGAGACCCAGTACTTC. This encodes CASRPNTGELSETQYF. The chain combines TRBV7-8 with TRBJ2-5; TRBD2 is a possible D gene (5 bases). Germline V lookup: CDR1 SGHVS, CDR2 FQNEAQ. The ends were cut back, 6 bases at V and 5 bases at J, with 22 bases in the middle. The CDR3 length is 16 residues.